This is a list of T cell receptor beta chains from one sample in a study of breast tumors, draining lymph nodes, adjacent tissues. TCRdb re-called the multiplex PCR reads with MiXCR, one entry per CDR3 protein. Among roughly 80,000 distinct CDR3 sequences listed, about 21% were seen once. What was sequenced was axillary lymph node tissue. The source is a female donor with breast cancer. Some clones in this sample may be carry-over from other donors' samples. CDR3s leave out the opening cysteine and the closing phenylalanine or tryptophan. D genes are given only for firm matches.

V gene	J gene	CDR3 length	D gene	CDR3 protein
TRBV2	TRBJ2-6	11	NA	ASDGPGANVLT
TRBV5-5	TRBJ2-5	13	NA	ASSQTFNQWETQY
TRBV7-9	TRBJ2-7	13	NA	ASSSRGGSPYEQY
TRBV6-6	TRBJ1-1	13	TRBD1	ASSYPGQGGAEAF
TRBV19	TRBJ1-5	13	NA	ASSIGRKPNQPQH
TRBV7-3	TRBJ2-7	11	NA	ASSLDRRDEQY
TRBV12-3/TRBV12-4	TRBJ2-3	17	TRBD2	ASSPERAGLASSTDTQY
TRBV7-9	TRBJ1-3	12	NA	ASRQQGTGNTIY
TRBV7-3	TRBJ2-3	11	NA	ASSLTGPDTQY
TRBV6-1	TRBJ2-1	16	NA	ASSGRNTHKSSYNEQF
TRBV12-3/TRBV12-4	TRBJ2-5	11	NA	ASSWGRKETQY
TRBV11-1	TRBJ1-2	11	TRBD1	ASSTTGGYGYT
TRBV19	TRBJ2-3	14	TRBD2	ASSILAGASTDTQY
TRBV28	TRBJ2-7	11	NA	ASSRPGGNEQY
TRBV5-1	TRBJ2-7	11	NA	ASSLVPGSERY
TRBV3-1	TRBJ2-7	13	TRBD2	ASSQAAGGPYEQY
TRBV28	TRBJ2-7	12	TRBD1	ASSHYSQGSEQY
TRBV2	TRBJ1-4	11	NA	ASMAGVAEKLF
TRBV4-3	TRBJ2-7	12	NA	ASSQGWDVYEQY
TRBV7-3	TRBJ2-1	10	TRBD1	ASSFGQGEQF
TRBV5-6	TRBJ1-3	13	NA	ASSLGAGTGNTIY
TRBV11-2	TRBJ1-2	12	NA	ASSAGRGSYGYT
TRBV6-5	TRBJ2-5	14	TRBD2	ASSSLLAGDQETQY
TRBV9	TRBJ2-3	19	TRBD2	ASSPVTSGRPDTAGGDTQY
TRBV5-1	TRBJ2-3	13	TRBD2	ASSPLAEVTDTQY
TRBV6-2/TRBV6-3	TRBJ2-2	18	NA	ASSYDVRGGWYANTGELF
TRBV10-3	TRBJ2-7	10	NA	AIRKTESEQY
TRBV7-6	TRBJ2-2	15	TRBD2	ASSLVMAGVSPGELF
TRBV19	TRBJ1-5	13	NA	ASSRREGSNQPQH
TRBV12-3/TRBV12-4	TRBJ2-5	11	NA	AGSFGKPETQY
TRBV27	TRBJ1-4	11	NA	ASSWAWGEKLF
TRBV5-6	TRBJ2-5	11	TRBD2	ASSSASGETQY
TRBV19	TRBJ1-2	13	NA	ASSIVERTLYGHT
TRBV10-3	TRBJ1-2	11	NA	ATWGGRKPGYT
TRBV9	TRBJ2-6	16	TRBD1	ASSANRDRGSGANVLT
TRBV3-1	TRBJ1-3	10	NA	ASSPGGDTIY
TRBV9	TRBJ2-1	12	NA	ASRPPGSGNEQF
TRBV10-3	TRBJ1-5	12	TRBD1	AISTGQPSQPQH
TRBV5-1	TRBJ1-1	13	NA	ASSLGAGEYTEAF
TRBV2	TRBJ1-5	12	NA	ASLEGPSFGPQH
TRBV11-2	TRBJ2-7	11	NA	ASRQGTSYEQY
TRBV6-5	TRBJ2-1	16	NA	ASSYLGKTGATSNEQF